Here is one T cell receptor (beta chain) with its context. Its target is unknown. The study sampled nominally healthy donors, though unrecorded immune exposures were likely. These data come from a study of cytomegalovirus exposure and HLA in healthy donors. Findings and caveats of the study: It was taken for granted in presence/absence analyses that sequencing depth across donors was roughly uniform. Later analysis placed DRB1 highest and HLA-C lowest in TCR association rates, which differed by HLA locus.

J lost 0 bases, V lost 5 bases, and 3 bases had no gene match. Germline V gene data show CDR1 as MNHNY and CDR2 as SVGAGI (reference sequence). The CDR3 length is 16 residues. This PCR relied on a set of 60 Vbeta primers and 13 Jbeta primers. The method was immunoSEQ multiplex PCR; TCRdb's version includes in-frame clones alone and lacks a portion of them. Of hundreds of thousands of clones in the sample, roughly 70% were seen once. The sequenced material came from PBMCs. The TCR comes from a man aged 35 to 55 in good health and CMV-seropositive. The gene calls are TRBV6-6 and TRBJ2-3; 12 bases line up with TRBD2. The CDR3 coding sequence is TGTGCCAGCAGTCCTCTAGCGGGGGGGAGCACAGATACGCAGTATTTT. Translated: CASSPLAGGSTDTQYF.